These T cell receptor beta chains were read from a single sample in a study of T cells in Graves' hyperthyroidism and ophthalmopathy. TCRdb fed the multiplex PCR reads into MiXCR, producing one record per CDR3 protein. Here the sample spans around 290,000 distinct CDR3 sequences, roughly 13% being singletons. What was sequenced was blood. Receptors originate from a woman aged 25 to 39 with Graves' hyperthyroidism that later progressed to Graves' ophthalmopathy. The CDR3 runs from the conserved cysteine through the conserved F or W. D genes are given only for firm matches. A clone size is listed for some rows: how often the clone was seen (once, few, many), or a class if it is expanded.

length: 13; J: TRBJ2-5; size: many; V: TRBV20-1; D: TRBD1; CDR3: CSARPDREETQYF; DNA: TGCAGTGCTAGACCAGACAGGGAAGAGACCCAGTACTTC
length: 14; J: TRBJ2-2; size: many; V: TRBV24-1; D: NA; CDR3: CATSAPDGGRELFF; DNA: TGTGCCACCAGTGCCCCGGATGGGGGCAGGGAGCTGTTTTTT
length: 12; J: TRBJ1-1; size: many; V: TRBV6-1; D: NA; CDR3: CASSDLTVEAFF; DNA: TGTGCCAGCAGTGATTTAACAGTCGAAGCTTTCTTT
length: 13; J: TRBJ2-7; size: few; V: TRBV4-2; D: NA; CDR3: CASRGARTYEQYF; DNA: TGTGCCAGCAGGGGGGCGCGGACCTACGAGCAGTACTTC
length: 14; J: TRBJ2-1; size: many; V: TRBV2; D: TRBD2; CDR3: CASILAGVYNEQFF; DNA: TGTGCCAGCATCCTAGCGGGAGTGTACAATGAGCAGTTCTTC
length: 15; J: TRBJ2-3; size: many; V: TRBV13; D: NA; CDR3: CASSLREWGTDTQYF; DNA: TGTGCCAGCAGCTTAAGGGAGTGGGGCACAGATACGCAGTATTTT
length: 12; J: TRBJ2-3; size: many; V: TRBV6-1; D: NA; CDR3: CASSPERHTQYF; DNA: TGTGCCAGCAGCCCAGAGCGTCATACGCAGTATTTT
length: 14; J: TRBJ1-4; size: many; V: TRBV2; D: TRBD1; CDR3: CASTGQGSNEKLFF; DNA: TGTGCCAGTACAGGACAGGGGTCTAATGAAAAACTGTTTTTT
length: 14; J: TRBJ1-2; size: NA; V: TRBV6-4; D: NA; CDR3: CASSCGAVKYGYTF; DNA: TGTGCCAGCAGCTGTGGGGCAGTGAAGTATGGCTACACCTTC
length: 12; J: TRBJ1-2; size: few; V: TRBV6-2/TRBV6-3; D: NA; CDR3: CASSYTVHGYTF; DNA: TGTGCCAGCAGTTACACAGTACATGGCTACACCTTC
length: 14; J: TRBJ2-7; size: few; V: TRBV5-6; D: NA; CDR3: CASSLRTILFEQYF; DNA: TGTGCCAGCAGCTTGAGGACAATCCTTTTCGAGCAGTACTTC
length: 18; J: TRBJ2-1; size: many; V: TRBV24-1; D: TRBD2; CDR3: CATSDLRGTGTSPNEQFF; DNA: TGTGCCACCAGTGATTTGAGGGGGACCGGGACTAGCCCCAATGAGCAGTTCTTC
length: 15; J: TRBJ2-3; size: many; V: TRBV19; D: TRBD2; CDR3: CASSRTSGRTDTQYF; DNA: TGTGCCAGTAGTCGGACTAGCGGGAGGACAGATACGCAGTATTTT
length: 16; J: TRBJ2-7; size: many; V: TRBV28; D: TRBD2; CDR3: CASSSGSAGGSYEQYF; DNA: TGTGCCAGCAGTTCGGGGTCAGCGGGAGGGTCCTACGAGCAGTACTTC